This T cell receptor beta chain was sequenced in a study of T-cell reconstitution after alpha-beta-depleted transplantation in children. Unique molecular identifiers were built into the TCRbeta library. In TCRdb, the PCR reads were re-called with MiXCR into one record per CDR3 protein. The data show approximately 390,000 distinct CDR3 sequences, 9.5% to 13% seen once. V lost 2 bases to trimming and J lost 5 bases; unmatched junction nucleotides: 10. From germline, CDR1 is DFQATT and CDR2 SNEGSKA (reference sequence). CDR3 length: 17 amino acids. The sequencing used PBMCs from the stem cell graft donor, collected from the stem cell graft. The chain couples TRBV20-1 to TRBJ2-1; 12 nucleotides agree with TRBD2. This sequence was found in a human donor who donated a stem cell graft to a child with acute myeloid leukemia. The CDR3, as DNA: TGCAGTGCTAGAAGACTAGCGGGAGAGCCGGTTGACAATGAGCAGTTCTTC. Protein: CSARRLAGEPVDNEQFF.